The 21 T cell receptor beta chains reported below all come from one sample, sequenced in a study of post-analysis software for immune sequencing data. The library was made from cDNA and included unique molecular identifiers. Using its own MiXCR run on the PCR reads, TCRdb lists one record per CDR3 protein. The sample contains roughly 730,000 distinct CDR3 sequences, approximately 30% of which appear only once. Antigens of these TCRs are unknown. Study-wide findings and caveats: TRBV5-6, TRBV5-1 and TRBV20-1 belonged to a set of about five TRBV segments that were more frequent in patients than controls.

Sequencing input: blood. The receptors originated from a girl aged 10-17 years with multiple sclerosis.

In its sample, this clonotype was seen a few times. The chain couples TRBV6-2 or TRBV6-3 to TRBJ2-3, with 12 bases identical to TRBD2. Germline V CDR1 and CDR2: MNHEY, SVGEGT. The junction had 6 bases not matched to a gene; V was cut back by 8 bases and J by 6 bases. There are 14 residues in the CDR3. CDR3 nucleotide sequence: TGTGCCAGCCAGACTAGCGGGAGAACGGATACGCAGTATTTT. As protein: CASQTSGRTDTQYF.

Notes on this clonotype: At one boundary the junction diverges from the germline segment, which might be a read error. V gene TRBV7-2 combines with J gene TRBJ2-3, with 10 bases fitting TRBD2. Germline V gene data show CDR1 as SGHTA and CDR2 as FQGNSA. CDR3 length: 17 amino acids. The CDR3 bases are TGTGCCAGCAGCTTAGTGGCTAGCGGGGGTAGCCCAGATGCGCAGTATTTT. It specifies CASSLVASGGSPDAQYF.

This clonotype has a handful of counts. CDR3 protein: CSVGDRDNEQFF. The DNA of the CDR3 is TGCAGTGTCGGGGACAGGGACAATGAGCAGTTCTTC. J is TRBJ2-1 and V is TRBV20-1; 9 nucleotides agree with TRBD1. Germline lookup yields CDR1 DFQATT and CDR2 SNEGSKA (reference sequence). The J segment lost 5 bases and the V segment lost 7 bases, leaving 3 bases of the junction unmatched. The CDR3 runs to 12 residues.

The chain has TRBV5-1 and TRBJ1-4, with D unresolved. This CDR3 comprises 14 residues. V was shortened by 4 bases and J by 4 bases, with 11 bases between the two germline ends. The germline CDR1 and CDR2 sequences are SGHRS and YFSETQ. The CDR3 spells CASSPTDRNEKLFF. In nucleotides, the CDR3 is TGCGCCAGCAGCCCGACGGACCGTAATGAAAAACTGTTTTTT.

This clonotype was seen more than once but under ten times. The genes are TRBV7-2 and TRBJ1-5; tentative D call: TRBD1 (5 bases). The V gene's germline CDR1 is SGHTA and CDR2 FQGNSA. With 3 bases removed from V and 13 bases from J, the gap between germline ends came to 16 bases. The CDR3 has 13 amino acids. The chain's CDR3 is CASSLQNTGGQHF. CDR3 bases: TGTGCCAGCAGCTTGCAGAATACAGGAGGGCAGCATTTT.

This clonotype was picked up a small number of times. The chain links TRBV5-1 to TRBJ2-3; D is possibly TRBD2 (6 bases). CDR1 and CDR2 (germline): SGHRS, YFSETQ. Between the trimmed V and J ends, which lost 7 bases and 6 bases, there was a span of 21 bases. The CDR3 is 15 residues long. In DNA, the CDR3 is TGCGCCAGCTACGCGGGATGGGACCGGGTGGATACGCAGTATTTT. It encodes CASYAGWDRVDTQYF.

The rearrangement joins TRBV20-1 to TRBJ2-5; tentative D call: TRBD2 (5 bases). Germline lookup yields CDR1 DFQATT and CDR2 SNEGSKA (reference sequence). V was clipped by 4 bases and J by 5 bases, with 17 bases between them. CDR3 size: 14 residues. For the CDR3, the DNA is TGCAGTGCTAACCGGGATAGGGCCTCGGAGACCCAGTACTTC. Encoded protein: CSANRDRASETQYF.

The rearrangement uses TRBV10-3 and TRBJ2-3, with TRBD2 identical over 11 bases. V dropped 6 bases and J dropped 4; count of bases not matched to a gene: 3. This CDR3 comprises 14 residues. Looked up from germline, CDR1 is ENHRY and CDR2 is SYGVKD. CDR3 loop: CAIRTSGNPDTQYF. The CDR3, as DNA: TGTGCCATCAGGACTAGCGGGAATCCAGATACGCAGTATTTT.

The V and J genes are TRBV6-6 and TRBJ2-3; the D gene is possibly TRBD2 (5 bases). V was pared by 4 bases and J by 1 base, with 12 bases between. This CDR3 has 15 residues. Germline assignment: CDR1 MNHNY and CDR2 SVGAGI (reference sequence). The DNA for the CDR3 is TGTGCCAGCAGTTTTGGAGCGGTCCGCACAGATACGCAGTATTTT. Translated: CASSFGAVRTDTQYF.

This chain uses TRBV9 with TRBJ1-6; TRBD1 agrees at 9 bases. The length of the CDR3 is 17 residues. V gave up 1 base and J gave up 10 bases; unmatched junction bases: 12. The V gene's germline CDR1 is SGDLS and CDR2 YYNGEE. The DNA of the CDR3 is TGTGCCAGCAGCGTAACTCATACGGGACAGGGCAACTCACCCCTCCACTTT. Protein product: CASSVTHTGQGNSPLHF.

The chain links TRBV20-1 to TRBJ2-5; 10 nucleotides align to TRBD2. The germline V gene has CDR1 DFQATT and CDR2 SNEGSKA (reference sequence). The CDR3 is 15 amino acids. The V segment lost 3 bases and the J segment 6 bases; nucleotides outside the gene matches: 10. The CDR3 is CSASSPSGSFKTQYF. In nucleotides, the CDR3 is TGCAGTGCTAGTTCCCCTAGCGGGAGCTTTAAGACCCAGTACTTC.

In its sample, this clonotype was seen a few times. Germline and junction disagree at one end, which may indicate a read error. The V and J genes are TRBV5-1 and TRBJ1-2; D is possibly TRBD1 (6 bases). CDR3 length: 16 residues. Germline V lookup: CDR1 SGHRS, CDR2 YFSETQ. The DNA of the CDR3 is TGCACCAGCAGCTTGTCTACGGGACACCCGAACTATGGCTACACCTTC. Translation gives CTSSLSTGHPNYGYTF.

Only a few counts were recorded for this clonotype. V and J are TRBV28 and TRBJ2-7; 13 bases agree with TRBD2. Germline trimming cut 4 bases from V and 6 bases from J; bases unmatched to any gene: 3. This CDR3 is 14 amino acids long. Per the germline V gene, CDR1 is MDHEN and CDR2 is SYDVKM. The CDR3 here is CASSSGLAGFEQYF. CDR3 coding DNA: TGTGCCAGCAGTTCGGGACTAGCGGGATTCGAGCAGTACTTC. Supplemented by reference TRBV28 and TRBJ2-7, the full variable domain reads DVKVTQSSRYLVKRTGEKVFLECVQDMDHENMFWYRQDPGLGLRLIYFSYDVKMKEKGDIPEGYSVSREKKERFSLILESASTNQTSMYLCASSSGLAGFEQYFGPGTRLTVT.

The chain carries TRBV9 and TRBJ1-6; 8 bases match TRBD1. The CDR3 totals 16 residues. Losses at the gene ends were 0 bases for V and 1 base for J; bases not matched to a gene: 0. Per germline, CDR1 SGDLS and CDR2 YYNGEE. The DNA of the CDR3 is TGTGCCAGCAGCGTAGGACAGGGGTCCTATAATTCACCCCTCCACTTT. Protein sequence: CASSVGQGSYNSPLHF.

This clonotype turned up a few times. CDR3 DNA sequence: TGTGCCAGCAGCTTAGATCCTTGGGGCGAGCAGTACTTC. Translating gives CASSLDPWGEQYF. This chain uses TRBV7-2 with TRBJ2-7; D not certain. This CDR3 is 13 amino acids long. The V gene lost 1 base and the J gene lost 6 bases, with 10 bases spanning the gap. CDR1 SGHTA and CDR2 FQGNSA come from the germline V gene. Filled out from reference TRBV7-2 and TRBJ2-7, the complete variable domain reads GAGVSQSPSNKVTEKGKDVELRCDPISGHTALYWYRQSLGQGLEFLIYFQGNSAPDKSGLPSDRFSAERTGGSVSTLTIQRTQQEDSAVYLCASSLDPWGEQYFGPGTRLTVT.

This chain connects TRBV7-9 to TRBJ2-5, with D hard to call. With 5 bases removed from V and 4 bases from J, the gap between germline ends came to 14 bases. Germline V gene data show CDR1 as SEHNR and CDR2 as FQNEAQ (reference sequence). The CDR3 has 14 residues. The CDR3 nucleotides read TGTGCCAGCAGCCCCCGTGCGGCTAGAGAGACCCAGTACTTC. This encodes CASSPRAARETQYF.

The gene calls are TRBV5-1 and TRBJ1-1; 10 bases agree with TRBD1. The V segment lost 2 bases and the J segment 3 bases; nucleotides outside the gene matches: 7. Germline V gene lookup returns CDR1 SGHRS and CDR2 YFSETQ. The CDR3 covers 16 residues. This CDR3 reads CASSFGTGVFDTEAFF. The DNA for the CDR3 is TGCGCCAGCAGCTTCGGGACAGGGGTCTTTGACACTGAAGCTTTCTTT.

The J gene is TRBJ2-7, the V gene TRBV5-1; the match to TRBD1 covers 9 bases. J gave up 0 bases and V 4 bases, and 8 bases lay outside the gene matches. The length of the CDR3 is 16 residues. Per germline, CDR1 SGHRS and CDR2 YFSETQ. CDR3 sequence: CASSVGLGQGSYEQYF. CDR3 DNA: TGCGCCAGCAGCGTGGGGCTGGGACAGGGCTCCTACGAGCAGTACTTC.

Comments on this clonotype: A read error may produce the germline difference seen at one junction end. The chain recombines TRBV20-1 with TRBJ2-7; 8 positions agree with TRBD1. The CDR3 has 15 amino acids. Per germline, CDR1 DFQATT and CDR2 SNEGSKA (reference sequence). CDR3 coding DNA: TGCAGTGCTCGAGACCCTCGGACAGGGCTCTACGAGCAGTACTTC. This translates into CSARDPRTGLYEQYF.

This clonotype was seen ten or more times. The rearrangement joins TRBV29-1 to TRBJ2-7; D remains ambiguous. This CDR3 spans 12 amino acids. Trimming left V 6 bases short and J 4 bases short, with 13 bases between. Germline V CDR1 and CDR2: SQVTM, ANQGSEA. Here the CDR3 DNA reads TGCAGCGTGTTTGACGGAAGGTACGAGCAGTACTTC. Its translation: CSVFDGRYEQYF.

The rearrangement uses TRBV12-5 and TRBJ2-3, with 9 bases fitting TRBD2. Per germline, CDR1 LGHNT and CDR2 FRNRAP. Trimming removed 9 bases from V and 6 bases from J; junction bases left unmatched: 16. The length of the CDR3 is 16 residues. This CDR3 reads CARTAIAGARGDTQYF. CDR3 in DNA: TGTGCTAGGACCGCGATAGCGGGAGCCCGGGGGGATACGCAGTATTTT.